What follows describes a single TCR beta chain. This entry is derived from a study of memory CD4+ T cells and cytomegalovirus serostatus. Single viable CD3+CD4+CD8-CD45RO+ cells were sorted as the memory CD4+ T cells. TCRdb keeps only in-frame clones here, not all; method: immunoSEQ multiplex PCR. Counted here are some 54,000 clones, about 80% occurring once; the ten biggest clones make up about 1.4%. The specimen was memory CD4+ T cells from blood. The TCR originated in an adult in good health and CMV-seropositive.

The CDR3 DNA reads as TGTGCCAGCAGTGATTTTCTACGTGGGGACTACAATGAGCAGTTCTTC. This translates into CASSDFLRGDYNEQFF. This chain links TRBV25-1 with TRBJ2-1; the D is unclear. The CDR3 contains 16 residues. Germline V gene sequence: CDR1 MGHDK, CDR2 SYGVNS. Trimming shortened V by 3 bases and J by 3 bases, and 15 bases separated the two germline ends.